This T cell receptor beta chain was captured by sequencing in a study of CD4+ T cells in melanoma. This table comes from immunoSEQ multiplex PCR, and its TCRdb copy is limited to in-frame clones, with some not included. The sample gives nearly 50,000 clones, about 88% of which show up once; roughly 12% is in the top ten. Study-wide findings and caveats: Reportedly, melanoma neoantigen-specific CD4+ T cells showed varied differentiation states. A reported correlation linked neoantigen-specific CD4+ T cells to CD8+, macrophage and B cell function.

The V gene's germline CDR1 is SGHVS and CDR2 FNYEAQ. This CDR3 has 15 residues. Trimming at V came to 1 base and at J to 6 bases, leaving 7 bases not matched to a gene. To note about this clone: Its antigen is still unknown.

The source of this sequence is a human donor with melanoma. The chain links TRBV7-6 to TRBJ2-7, with 9 bases aligning to TRBD1. The specimen sequenced was peripheral blood. CDR3 in DNA: TGTGCCAGCAGCTTAGAGGGGACAGGGAGAGGCGAGCAGTACTTC. This encodes CASSLEGTGRGEQYF. The full variable domain, completed using reference TRBV7-6 and TRBJ2-7, is GAGVSQSPRYKVTKRGQDVALRCDPISGHVSLYWYRQALGQGPEFLTYFNYEAQQDKSGLPNDRFSAERPEGSISTLTIQRTEQRDSAMYRCASSLEGTGRGEQYFGPGTRLTVT.